This T cell receptor (beta chain) appears in the sequencing data of a study of T-cell memory formation after mild COVID-19. The overall study: Largely donor-specific TCR clusters were found. Overall study findings and caveats: Some responding clones appeared in pre-infection memory, suggesting cross-reactive memory joined.

Of note for this clonotype: Its antigen is unidentified.

V shed 7 bases, J shed 7 bases, and the junction held 9 bases outside the gene matches. CDR1 and CDR2 (germline): LGHNA, YSLEER. CDR3 size: 13 residues. TCRdb passed the 5' RACE reads through MiXCR, listing each CDR3 protein once. This sample has 390,000 or so distinct CDR3 sequences, with around a sixth found just once. Sequences were obtained from PBMCs or a T cell subset sorted from them (not recorded which). The chain joins TRBV4-3 to TRBJ1-1; 7 nucleotides match TRBD1. This clonotype was sampled from a man aged 18 to 30 who had mild COVID-19 (a few samples of this study predate the infection). Cell type and time point are not known. The CDR3 region is CASTTHRGGEAFF. In DNA form, the CDR3 reads TGCGCCAGCACTACTCACAGGGGTGGTGAAGCTTTCTTT.